This passage covers 5 T cell receptor beta chains from one sample sequenced in a study of radiotherapy plus CTLA-4 blockade in lung cancer. Generated by immunoSEQ multiplex PCR, the TCRdb table keeps only in-frame clones and is missing some. The sample includes 86,000 or so clones, around 76% of them seen just once. The sample consisted of peripheral blood, taken from a patient treated with radiotherapy plus ipilimumab. The receptor source for this set is a human donor with non-small cell lung cancer who had a partial response to radiotherapy plus ipilimumab. Some clones in this sample may be carry-over from other donors' samples.

V usage is TRBV5-1 and J usage is TRBJ1-2, with D hard to call. The CDR3 has 14 amino acids. Trimming cost V 0 bases and J 0 bases, with 6 bases left between them. The germline gives CDR1 SGHRS, CDR2 YFSETQ. The CDR3 loop reads CASSLEAANYGYTF. The CDR3 DNA reads TGCGCCAGCAGCTTGGAGGCGGCTAACTATGGCTACACCTTC.

The genes are TRBV5-1 and TRBJ2-5, with TRBD1 as a possible D gene (5 bases). V was shortened by 0 bases and J by 4 bases, with 10 bases between the two germline ends. The CDR3 is 14 residues long. Germline V gene data show CDR1 as SGHRS and CDR2 as YFSETQ. In DNA, the CDR3 is TGCGCCAGCAGCTTGGAGGCAGGGCTAGAGACCCAGTACTTC. Its protein product is CASSLEAGLETQYF.

This chain links TRBV6-5 with TRBJ1-1; D is perhaps TRBD1 (5 bases). The CDR3 has 10 residues. The V and J ends lost 8 bases and 11 bases respectively, with 12 bases between them. Germline assignment: CDR1 MNHEY and CDR2 SVGAGI. For the CDR3, the DNA is TGTGCCAGCGCACAGGAAAGGGCTTTCTTT. Its translation is CASAQERAFF.

The rearrangement uses TRBV19 and TRBJ1-1; no reliable D call. Germline CDR1 and CDR2: LNHDA and SQIVND (reference sequence). The V gene lost 9 bases and the J gene lost 4 bases, with 21 bases spanning the gap. The CDR3 consists of 15 residues. The CDR3 loop is CASSKLGGESTEAFF. CDR3 nucleotides: TGTGCCAGCTCGAAGCTAGGTGGGGAGAGCACTGAAGCTTTCTTT.

The chain employs TRBV2 and TRBJ2-2, with D hard to call. Germline values: CDR1 SNHLY, CDR2 FYNNEI. The CDR3 sequence is 13 residues long. The V end was cut by 7 bases, the J end by 1 base, with 7 bases between. The CDR3 nucleotides are TGTGCCAGCACCTTCTTGAACACCGGGGAGCTGTTTTTT. Residues: CASTFLNTGELFF.